The clone carrying this TCR beta chain is medium-sized within its sample. Authors' methods: Quantification of nucleated cells was approximated via reference gene primer amplification. Measured with immunoSEQ multiplex PCR; TCRdb has only the in-frame clones, and not every one. That table is the source of V, J and clone size, and D and trimming were worked out from the DNA. The repertoire includes over 45,000 clones, around 90% of them detected once, and 6% to 7% sits in the top ten. The data originate from a study of blood T cell repertoires in COVID-19. On the study more broadly: Collection of acute and convalescent COVID-19 samples took place in the United States, Italy and Spain. Nucleic acid was either cDNA or gDNA, and it came from T cells, B-cell-depleted T cells, or PBMCs.

The CDR3 length is 13 residues. The germline V gene has CDR1 MNHEY and CDR2 SMNVEV (reference sequence). V was pared by 6 bases and J by 4 bases, with 13 bases between. This clonotype was sampled from a man aged 50 to 59 with active COVID-19. The sequencing input was peripheral blood. The V gene is TRBV27, the J gene TRBJ2-7, with D perhaps matching TRBD2 (6 bases). This CDR3 reads CASSPFGGYEQYF. DNA for the CDR3: TGTGCCAGCAGCCCCTTCGGAGGGTACGAGCAGTACTTC.